This passage covers 31 T cell receptor beta chains from one sample sequenced in a study of prognosis after radiotherapy for stage I lung cancer. Multiplex PCR, run in two rounds, amplified TCR beta CDR3 from genomic DNA. With primers specific to each TRBV and TRBJ gene, the first-round PCR was performed. TCRdb used MiXCR to reprocess the multiplex PCR reads, holding one entry per CDR3 protein. The sample includes around 30,000 distinct CDR3 sequences, about 32% of them seen just once. The material was PBMCs, obtained before or after stereotactic body radiation therapy (not recorded which). Source of these receptors: a donor at least 50 years old with non-small cell lung cancer.

This clonotype occurred many times. This chain connects TRBV7-3 to TRBJ2-1; D not resolved. Trimming cost V 0 bases and J 0 bases, with 6 bases left between them. The CDR3 contains 15 residues. In germline, CDR1 is SGHTA, CDR2 FQGTGA. The CDR3 DNA is TGTGCCAGCAGCTTAACTGTGAGCTCCTACAATGAGCAGTTCTTC. Residues: CASSLTVSSYNEQFF.

This clonotype has a count of ten or more. The genes are TRBV4-1 and TRBJ2-7; D is perhaps TRBD2 (5 bases). Trimming took off 0 bases at V and 1 base at J, with 13 bases between the two ends. The CDR3 has 16 amino acids. In germline, CDR1 is MGHRA, CDR2 YSYEKL. CDR3 DNA sequence: TGCGCCAGCAGCCAAGATTATGCCAGCGGATCCTACGAGCAGTACTTC. It yields the protein CASSQDYASGSYEQYF.

In its sample, this clonotype was seen many times. The chain employs TRBV4-1 and TRBJ2-1; 7 nucleotides agree with TRBD1. Trimming cost V 3 bases and J 5 bases; bases outside gene matches: 19. Per germline, CDR1 MGHRA and CDR2 YSYEKL. The CDR3 consists of 19 residues. The CDR3, as DNA: TGCGCCAGCAGCCACCCTGGGTTAAAGAGGGGGACAGACAACAATGAGCAGTTCTTC. It is translated as CASSHPGLKRGTDNNEQFF.

This chain links TRBV11-1 with TRBJ2-7; the match to TRBD2 covers 7 bases. Per the germline V gene, CDR1 is SGHAT and CDR2 is FQDESV (reference sequence). Unmatched junction bases numbered 8, after V lost 7 bases and J lost 5 bases. The CDR3 has 13 amino acids. The CDR3 nucleotides read TGTGCCAGCATCTTGGGACTATTTAACGAGCAGTACTTC. Translated: CASILGLFNEQYF.

This clonotype occurred many times. This CDR3 is CASRPLAGGPGEQFF. DNA for the CDR3: TGTGCCAGCAGACCACTAGCGGGAGGGCCCGGGGAGCAGTTCTTC. This chain joins TRBV6-2 or TRBV6-3 and TRBJ2-1; 13 bases match TRBD2. The J segment lost 10 bases and the V segment lost 6 bases, leaving 9 bases of the junction unmatched. CDR1 is MNHEY and CDR2 is SVGEGT in the germline V gene. CDR3 length: 15 residues.

The sample holds many counts of this clonotype. The chain employs TRBV24-1 and TRBJ2-3; D may match TRBD1 or TRBD2 (5 bases each). Trimming took off 4 bases at V and 10 bases at J, with 17 bases between the two ends. Germline V lookup: CDR1 KGHDR, CDR2 SFDVKD. The CDR3 extends over 14 amino acids. CDR3 bases: TGTGCCACCAGTGAAAGTGGGACCTCGGATGCGCAGTATTTT. Its translation: CATSESGTSDAQYF.

Note on this clonotype: The junction and the germline gene differ at one end; a read error may be behind it. V usage is TRBV6-1 and J usage is TRBJ2-7, with TRBD2 matching over 10 bases. CDR3 length: 16 residues. The germline CDR1 and CDR2 sequences are MNHNS and SASEGT. In DNA form, the CDR3 reads TGTGCCAGCAGACCCCCCGCGGCTAGCGGGAGTGGCGAGCAGTGCTTC. This encodes CASRPPAASGSGEQCF.

The chain employs TRBV12-3 or TRBV12-4 and TRBJ2-6; D is possibly TRBD1 (5 bases). This CDR3 is 15 amino acids long. Deletions cut 6 bases from V and 0 bases from J, with 9 bases between. The CDR3 DNA sequence: TGTGCCAGCAGGGAACAGGACTCTGGGGCCAACGTCCTGACTTTC. This translates into CASREQDSGANVLTF.

To note about this clonotype: A much larger clonotype is one base distant, so this may be a read error. CDR3 protein: CASSQGGQGPSPIHF. CDR3 DNA sequence: TGTGCCAGCAGCCAAGGTGGACAGGGACCCTCACCCATCCACTTT. V is TRBV4-2 and J is TRBJ1-6; 8 nucleotides line up with TRBD1. CDR3 length: 15 residues. CDR1 LGHNA and CDR2 YNFKEQ come from the germline V gene.

This clonotype was observed at least ten times. V gene TRBV5-4 combines with J gene TRBJ2-1; TRBD2 agrees at 13 bases. CDR1 and CDR2 from the germline V gene are SGHNT and YYREEE (reference sequence). V lost 4 bases and J lost 4; bases outside the gene matches: 5. The CDR3 has 16 amino acids. CDR3 sequence reads: CASSIPTSGRYNEQFF. CDR3 sequence (DNA): TGTGCCAGCAGCATCCCGACTAGCGGGAGGTACAATGAGCAGTTCTTC.

The CDR3 nucleotides are TGTGCCAGTAGGACAGGGAGGTCGTTAGGTTATGGCTACACCTTC. Translating it yields CASRTGRSLGYGYTF. The chain has TRBV28 and TRBJ1-2; 8 bases fit TRBD1. CDR1 MDHEN and CDR2 SYDVKM come from the germline V gene. The CDR3 loop spans 15 amino acids. V shed 9 bases, J shed 5 bases, and the junction held 14 bases outside the gene matches.

This clonotype has a count of ten or more. The chain recombines TRBV6-1 with TRBJ2-7, with D possibly matching TRBD2 (6 bases). The CDR3 runs to 12 residues. CDR1 MNHNS and CDR2 SASEGT come from the germline V gene. CDR3 protein: CGKSTGSYEQYF. The DNA for the CDR3 is TGTGGGAAATCTACCGGGAGTTACGAGCAGTACTTC.

In the case of this clonotype: One end of the junction does not line up with germline, which may come from a read error. The chain has TRBV7-8 and TRBJ2-6, with 7 bases that match TRBD2. The CDR3 length is 18 residues. CDR1 is SGHVS and CDR2 is FQNEAQ in the germline V gene. CDR3 amino acids: CASSPATSVSPGANFLTF. The CDR3 DNA reads as TGTGCCAGCAGCCCGGCTACTAGCGTGAGCCCCGGGGCCAACTTCCTGACTTTC.

This clonotype was counted many times. J is TRBJ2-7 and V is TRBV27; 15 bases agree with TRBD2. Germline CDR1 and CDR2: MNHEY and SMNVEV (reference sequence). CDR3 length equals 15 residues. The J segment lost 7 bases and the V segment lost 8 bases, leaving 9 bases of the junction unmatched. The CDR3, as DNA: TGTGCCAGCCGACCGGGACTAGCGGGAGGAGGAGAGCAGTACTTC. It encodes CASRPGLAGGGEQYF.

This clonotype was counted at least ten times. The rearrangement uses TRBV7-9 and TRBJ2-7; 9 bases map to TRBD1. Germline CDR1 reads SEHNR; CDR2 reads FQNEAQ (reference sequence). V dropped 5 bases and J dropped 5; count of bases not matched to a gene: 13. The CDR3 covers 16 residues. The CDR3 sequence is CASSPRRGTGSDEQYF. CDR3 DNA: TGTGCCAGCAGCCCTAGAAGGGGGACAGGGTCCGACGAGCAGTACTTC. The full variable domain, completed using reference TRBV7-9 and TRBJ2-7, is DTGVSQNPRHKITKRGQNVTFRCDPISEHNRLYWYRQTLGQGPEFLTYFQNEAQLEKSRLLSDRFSAERPKGSFSTLEIQRTEQGDSAMYLCASSPRRGTGSDEQYFGPGTRLTVT.

This CDR3 is CASSLLAGDSAGDLFF. DNA of the CDR3: TGTGCCAGCAGCCTACTAGCGGGAGATTCCGCCGGTGATCTGTTTTTT. The chain is built from TRBV7-8 and TRBJ2-2, with 11 positions matching TRBD2. The CDR3 loop spans 16 amino acids. Germline V CDR1 and CDR2: SGHVS, FQNEAQ. Trimming at V came to 5 bases and at J to 14 bases, leaving 16 bases not matched to a gene. The variable domain in full, with the rest retrieved from reference TRBV7-8 and TRBJ2-2, is GAGVSQSPRYKVAKRGQDVALRCDPISGHVSLFWYQQALGQGPEFLTYFQNEAQLDKSGLPSDRFFAERPEGSVSTLKIQRTQQEDSAVYLCASSLLAGDSAGDLFFGEGSRLTVL.

The genes are TRBV27 and TRBJ2-2; D is uncertain. Germline V gene lookup returns CDR1 MNHEY and CDR2 SMNVEV (reference sequence). The CDR3 is made up of 11 amino acids. Between the trimmed V and J ends, which lost 8 bases and 10 bases, there was a span of 11 bases. The CDR3 DNA is TGTGCCAGCGGTTATTCTGTGGAGCTGTTTTTT. This sequence encodes CASGYSVELFF.

This clonotype is deemed medium-sized. This sequence joins TRBV6-1 and TRBJ2-1; perhaps TRBD2 as D (6 bases). This CDR3 region has 14 residues. The V end lost 2 bases, the J end lost 7 bases, and 12 bases lay between the germline ends. From germline, CDR1 is MNHNS and CDR2 SASEGT. CDR3 sequence (DNA): TGTGCCAGCAGTGAATGGGGACTTGTTAATGAGCAGTTCTTC. It yields the protein CASSEWGLVNEQFF.

This clonotype was picked up many times. V usage is TRBV15 and J usage is TRBJ2-3; 7 nucleotides match TRBD1. The germline V gene has CDR1 LNHNV and CDR2 YYDKDF (reference sequence). J lost 0 bases, V lost 8 bases, and 8 bases had no gene match. There are 15 residues in the CDR3. CDR3 in amino acids: CATVDRLSSTDTQYF. DNA of the CDR3: TGTGCCACCGTGGACAGGCTATCTAGCACAGATACGCAGTATTTT.

As for this clonotype: Compared with germline, one end of the junction differs, possibly owing to a read error. This chain uses TRBV7-9 with TRBJ2-3; 8 bases match TRBD1. This CDR3 contains 16 residues. The V gene's germline CDR1 is SEHNR and CDR2 FQNEAQ (reference sequence). Here the CDR3 reads CASSERTGTITDAQYF. The CDR3 DNA follows: TGTGCCAGCAGCGAGCGGACAGGGACGATCACAGATGCGCAGTATTTT.

The chain uses TRBV20-1 and TRBJ1-4; D might be TRBD1 (6 bases). Trimming removed 0 bases from V and 0 bases from J, with 14 bases in between. This CDR3 is built from 17 residues. The germline V gene has CDR1 DFQATT and CDR2 SNEGSKA (reference sequence). The CDR3 region has the DNA TGCAGTGCTAGAGATATGTTTAGGGGGTCAACTAATGAAAAACTGTTTTTT. Its translation is CSARDMFRGSTNEKLFF.

The sample holds many counts of this clonotype. The chain has TRBV20-1 and TRBJ2-3; 10 bases map to TRBD2. CDR1 is DFQATT and CDR2 is SNEGSKA in the germline V gene (reference sequence). The junction had 0 bases not matched to a gene; V was cut back by 3 bases and J by 6 bases. The CDR3 is 12 amino acids. CDR3 region: CSASSGRDTQYF. The DNA for the CDR3 is TGCAGTGCTAGTAGCGGGAGGGATACGCAGTATTTT.

About this clonotype itself: This clone may be a read error of a much larger clone one base away. The CDR3 region has the DNA TGTGCCAGCTCACAAGGGGTGGGCAGCTCCTACAAGCAGTACTTC. It specifies CASSQGVGSSYKQYF. The chain has TRBV18 and TRBJ2-7, with a tentative D call TRBD1 (5 bases). Germline values: CDR1 KGHSH, CDR2 LQKENI. This CDR3 contains 15 residues.

This clonotype has a count of ten or more. This chain links TRBV9 with TRBJ2-3, with unresolved D. This CDR3 is 14 amino acids long. CDR1 and CDR2 from the germline V gene are SGDLS and YYNGEE. The V end lost 0 bases, the J end lost 2 bases, and 7 bases lay between the germline ends. CDR3 bases: TGTGCCAGCAGCGTAGCTAACCCCACAGATACGCAGTATTTT. Its protein product is CASSVANPTDTQYF. The entire variable domain, with the rest obtained from reference TRBV9 and TRBJ2-3, is as follows: DSGVTQTPKHLITATGQRVTLRCSPRSGDLSVYWYQQSLDQGLQFLIQYYNGEERAKGNILERFSAQQFPDLHSELNLSSLELGDSALYFCASSVANPTDTQYFGPGTRLTVL.

This clonotype was found many times. V is TRBV5-6 and J is TRBJ2-7; 12 bases are a match to TRBD2. Germline V gene data show CDR1 as SGHDT and CDR2 as YYEEEE. The CDR3 runs 15 residues. V lost 4 bases, J lost 4 bases, and 6 bases stayed unmatched. The CDR3 spells CASSASGRARYEQYF. CDR3 sequence (DNA): TGTGCCAGCAGCGCTAGCGGGAGGGCTCGTTACGAGCAGTACTTC.

A word on this clonotype: This sequence may be a read error, since a much larger clone differs from it by one base. Since the CDR3 does not end with the conserved phenylalanine or tryptophan, this likely comes from a read error. The chain employs TRBV4-1 and TRBJ2-3; 7 positions agree with TRBD2. Germline values: CDR1 MGHRA, CDR2 YSYEKL. There are 18 residues in the CDR3. V dropped 4 bases and J dropped 0; count of bases not matched to a gene: 13. Written as DNA, the CDR3 is TGCGCCAGCAGCCTGCACCGACTAGGCGGGAGTAGCACAGATACGCAGTATTCT. It translates to CASSLHRLGGSSTDTQYS.

This clonotype was seen many times. The chain couples TRBV25-1 to TRBJ2-7; D is unclear. V was shortened by 2 bases and J by 8 bases, with 4 bases between the two germline ends. Germline lookup yields CDR1 MGHDK and CDR2 SYGVNS. This CDR3 is built from 10 residues. The CDR3: CASSEHQQYF. CDR3 sequence (DNA): TGTGCCAGCAGTGAACACCAGCAGTACTTC.

The chain is built from TRBV6-2 or TRBV6-3 and TRBJ2-3; 12 bases are a match to TRBD1. The ends lost 7 bases at V and 5 bases at J; junction bases unmatched: 10. The germline V gene encodes CDR1 MNHEY and CDR2 SVGEGT. The CDR3 is made up of 16 amino acids. The chain's CDR3 is CASNSLRDRGQDTQYF. The CDR3, as DNA: TGTGCCAGCAATTCCCTTCGGGACAGGGGGCAAGATACGCAGTATTTT.

This clonotype was counted only a few times. This chain's CDR3 is CASSDSAGGPGELFF. The DNA of the CDR3 is TGTGCCAGCAGTGACTCAGCGGGGGGGCCCGGGGAGCTGTTTTTT. The chain carries TRBV6-4 and TRBJ2-2; 10 bases agree with TRBD2. V trimming: 0 bases; J trimming: 6 bases; junction bases outside the gene matches: 1. This CDR3 spans 15 amino acids. The V gene's germline CDR1 is MRHNA and CDR2 SNTAGT.

The sample holds many counts of this clonotype. This CDR3 is CATGGTGNEQFF. The CDR3 coding sequence is TGTGCCACCGGGGGGACAGGGAATGAGCAGTTCTTC. The chain carries TRBV24-1 and TRBJ2-1; TRBD1 agrees at 9 bases. Germline V gene sequence: CDR1 KGHDR, CDR2 SFDVKD. The ends lost 9 bases at V and 7 bases at J; junction bases unmatched: 3. This CDR3 spans 12 amino acids.

Many counts were recorded for this clonotype. This chain connects TRBV4-1 to TRBJ2-1; 10 nucleotides align to TRBD2. Trimming removed 5 bases from V and 2 bases from J; junction bases left unmatched: 6. The CDR3 consists of 16 residues. Germline values: CDR1 MGHRA, CDR2 YSYEKL. The CDR3 DNA reads TGCGCCAGCAGCAACGGACTAGCGGAGACCTACAATGAGCAGTTCTTC. Translating it yields CASSNGLAETYNEQFF.